This T cell receptor (beta chain) originates from a study of regulatory T cells in long-lasting Graves disease. Arm-PCR with iRepertoire HTBI primers amplified the CDR3 regions for these TCR beta libraries. MiXCR was run by TCRdb on the multiplex PCR reads, yielding one entry per CDR3 protein. The table records approximately 490,000 distinct CDR3 sequences, around 15% of them present only once. Time point given: newly diagnosed GD, antithyroid drugs for less than 3 months. Extracted PBMC RNA gave rise to the TCR library. The CDR3 loop spans 15 amino acids. In germline, CDR1 is MNHNS, CDR2 SASEGT. Trimming took 11 bases from V and 3 from J, leaving 22 bases between them. This clonotype was observed at least ten times. The antigen remains unidentified. Overall study findings and caveats: Newly diagnosed patients shared 950 to 1,000 public clonotypes; persistent patients shared approximately 2,700.

Separately, the same data were catalogued under a study of T cells in Graves' hyperthyroidism and ophthalmopathy. That paper notes: HTBI primers were the set used in a first-round RT-PCR of the TCR CDR3. Researchers found most expanded thyroid clonotypes above 0.001 in blood as well.

The V and J genes are TRBV6-1 and TRBJ1-1; perhaps TRBD1 as D (6 bases). The source material was peripheral blood mononuclear cells (PBMCs), sampled at new diagnosis, from a patient treated with antithyroid drugs. The TCR originated in a man between 40 and 49 years old with Graves disease. DNA of the CDR3: TGTGCCGGCAACTCTCAGGGGCGGTGGGACACTGAAGCTTTCTTT. Its translation: CAGNSQGRWDTEAFF.